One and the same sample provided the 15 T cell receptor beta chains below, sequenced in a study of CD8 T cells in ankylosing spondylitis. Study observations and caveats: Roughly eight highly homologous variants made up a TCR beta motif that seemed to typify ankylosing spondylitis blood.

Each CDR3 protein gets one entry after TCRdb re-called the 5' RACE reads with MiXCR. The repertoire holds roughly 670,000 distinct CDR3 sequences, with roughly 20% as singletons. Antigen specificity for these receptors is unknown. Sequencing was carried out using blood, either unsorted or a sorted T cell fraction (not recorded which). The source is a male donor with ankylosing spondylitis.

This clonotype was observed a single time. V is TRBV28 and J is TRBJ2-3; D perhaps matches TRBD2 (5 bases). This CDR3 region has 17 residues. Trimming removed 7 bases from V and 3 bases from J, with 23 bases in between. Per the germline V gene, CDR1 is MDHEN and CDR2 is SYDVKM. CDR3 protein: CASNLKIEGLGTDTQYF. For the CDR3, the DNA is TGTGCCAGCAATCTGAAAATAGAGGGCCTAGGTACAGATACGCAGTATTTT.

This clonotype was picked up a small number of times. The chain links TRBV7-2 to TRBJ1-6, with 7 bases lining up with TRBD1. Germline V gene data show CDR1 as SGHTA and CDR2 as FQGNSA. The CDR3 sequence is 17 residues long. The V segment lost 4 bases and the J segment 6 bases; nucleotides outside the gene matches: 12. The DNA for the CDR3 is TGTGCCAGCAGCTCCCGGGACAGAAGATGGGGTAATTCACCCCTCCACTTT. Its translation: CASSSRDRRWGNSPLHF.

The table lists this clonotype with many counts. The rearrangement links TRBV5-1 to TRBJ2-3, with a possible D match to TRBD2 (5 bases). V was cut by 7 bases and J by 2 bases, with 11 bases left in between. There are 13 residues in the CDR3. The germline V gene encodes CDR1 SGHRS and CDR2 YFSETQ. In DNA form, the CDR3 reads TGCGCCAGCCGGGGTGGGGTCACAGATACGCAGTATTTT. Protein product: CASRGGVTDTQYF.

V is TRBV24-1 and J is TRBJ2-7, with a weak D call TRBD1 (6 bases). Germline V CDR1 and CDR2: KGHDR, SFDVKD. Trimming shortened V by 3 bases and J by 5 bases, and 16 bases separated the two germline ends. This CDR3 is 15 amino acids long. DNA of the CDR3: TGTGCCACCAGTGATCCGGCCACAGGGAACGACGAGCAGTACTTC. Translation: CATSDPATGNDEQYF.

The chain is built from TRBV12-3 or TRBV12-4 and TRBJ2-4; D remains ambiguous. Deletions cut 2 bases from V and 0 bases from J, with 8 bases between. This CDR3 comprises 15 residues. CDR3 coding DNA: TGTGCCAGCAGTTTAAAACTCACAGCCAAAAACATTCAGTACTTC. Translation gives CASSLKLTAKNIQYF.

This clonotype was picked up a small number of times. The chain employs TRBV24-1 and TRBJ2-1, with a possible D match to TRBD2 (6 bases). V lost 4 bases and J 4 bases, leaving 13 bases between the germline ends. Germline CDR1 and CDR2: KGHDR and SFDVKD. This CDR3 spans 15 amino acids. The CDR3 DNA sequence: TGTGCCACCAGTGACTCGGGACGGGGGTACAATGAGCAGTTCTTC. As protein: CATSDSGRGYNEQFF.

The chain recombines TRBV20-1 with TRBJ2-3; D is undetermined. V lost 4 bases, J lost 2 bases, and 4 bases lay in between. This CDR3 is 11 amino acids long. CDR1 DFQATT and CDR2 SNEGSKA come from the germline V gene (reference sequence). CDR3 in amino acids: CSAIYTDTQYF. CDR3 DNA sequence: TGCAGTGCTATATACACAGATACGCAGTATTTT.

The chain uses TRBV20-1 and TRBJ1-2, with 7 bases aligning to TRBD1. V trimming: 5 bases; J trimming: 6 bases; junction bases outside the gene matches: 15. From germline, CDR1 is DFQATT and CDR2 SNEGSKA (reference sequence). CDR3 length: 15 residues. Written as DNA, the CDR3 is TGCAGTGCTCTCGACCAAAAAACAGGGGTTGATGGCTACACCTTC. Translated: CSALDQKTGVDGYTF.

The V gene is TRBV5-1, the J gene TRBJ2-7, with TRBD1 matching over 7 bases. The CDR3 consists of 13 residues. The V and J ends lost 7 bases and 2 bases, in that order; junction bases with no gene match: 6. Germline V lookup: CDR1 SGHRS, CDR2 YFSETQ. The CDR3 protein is CASPRDRAYEQYF. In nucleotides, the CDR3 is TGCGCCAGCCCTAGGGACAGAGCCTACGAGCAGTACTTC.

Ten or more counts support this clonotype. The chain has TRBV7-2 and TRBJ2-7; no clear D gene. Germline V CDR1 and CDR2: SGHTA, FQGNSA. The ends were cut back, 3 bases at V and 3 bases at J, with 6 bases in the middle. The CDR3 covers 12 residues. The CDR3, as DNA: TGTGCCAGCAGCTTGACGGTCTACGAGCAGTACTTC. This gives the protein CASSLTVYEQYF.

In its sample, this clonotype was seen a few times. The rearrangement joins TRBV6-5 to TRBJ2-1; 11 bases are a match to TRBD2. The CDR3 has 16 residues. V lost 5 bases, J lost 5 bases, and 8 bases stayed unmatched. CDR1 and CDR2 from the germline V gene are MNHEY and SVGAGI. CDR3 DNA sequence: TGTGCCAGCAGTACTCGACTAGCGGGGCGGCACAATGAGCAGTTCTTC. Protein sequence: CASSTRLAGRHNEQFF.

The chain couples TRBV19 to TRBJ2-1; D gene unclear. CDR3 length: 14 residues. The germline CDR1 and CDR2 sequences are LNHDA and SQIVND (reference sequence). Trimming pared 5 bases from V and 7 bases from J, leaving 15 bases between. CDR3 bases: TGTGCCAGTAGTTCGGACCCCGGGCTGAATGAGCAGTTCTTC. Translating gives CASSSDPGLNEQFF.

Written as DNA, the CDR3 is TGTGCCAGCAGTCTCCGACAGGGGGGGGTTCTCCTACAGGGGCAGTTCTTC. Residues: CASSLRQGGVLLQGQFF. This sequence joins TRBV12-3 or TRBV12-4 and TRBJ2-1, with 9 bases aligning to TRBD1. Trimming at V came to 5 bases and at J to 12 bases, leaving 20 bases not matched to a gene. The CDR3 contains 17 residues.

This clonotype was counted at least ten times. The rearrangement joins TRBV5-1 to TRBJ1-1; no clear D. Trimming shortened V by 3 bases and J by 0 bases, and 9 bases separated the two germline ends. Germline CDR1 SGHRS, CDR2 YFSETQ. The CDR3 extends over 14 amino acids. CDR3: CASSWYSMNTEAFF. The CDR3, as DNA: TGCGCCAGCAGCTGGTACAGCATGAACACTGAAGCTTTCTTT.

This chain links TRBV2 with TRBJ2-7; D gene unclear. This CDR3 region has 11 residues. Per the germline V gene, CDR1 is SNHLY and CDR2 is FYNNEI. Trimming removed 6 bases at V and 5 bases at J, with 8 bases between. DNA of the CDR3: TGTGCCAGCAGGGTAGTTAACGAGCAGTACTTC. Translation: CASRVVNEQYF.